The 16 T cell receptor beta chains presented below share a single source sample, sequenced in a study of T-cell memory formation after mild COVID-19. Using its own MiXCR run on the 5' RACE reads, TCRdb lists one record per CDR3 protein. The table lists 190,000 or so distinct CDR3 sequences, about 22% of them singletons. The sequencing sample was made of PBMCs or a T cell subset sorted from them (not recorded which). These receptors all come from an adult woman who had mild COVID-19 (a few samples of this study predate the infection). Cell type and time point are not known.

There are a few counts of this clonotype. The chain uses TRBV7-8 and TRBJ1-1, with 9 bases aligning to TRBD1. Unmatched junction bases numbered 18, after V lost 5 bases and J lost 5 bases. The CDR3 has 18 residues. Per germline, CDR1 SGHVS and CDR2 FQNEAQ. The CDR3 region has the DNA TGTGCCAGCAGCGCTCCTGCGGGACAGGGTGGCTTGCTTACTGAAGCTTTCTTT. Translating gives CASSAPAGQGGLLTEAFF.

This clonotype has at least ten counts. The rearrangement uses TRBV5-1 and TRBJ2-1, with TRBD2 matching over 14 bases. CDR3 length: 21 amino acids. Germline V gives CDR1 SGHRS, CDR2 YFSETQ. The J segment lost 1 base and the V segment lost 2 bases, leaving 14 bases of the junction unmatched. In nucleotides, the CDR3 is TGCGCCAGCAGCTTTTTAGGCGGGGGACTAGCGGGGGCCGGTTCCTACAATGAGCAGTTCTTC. This gives the protein CASSFLGGGLAGAGSYNEQFF.

This clonotype was seen a handful of times. This chain uses TRBV24-1 with TRBJ2-5, with 10 positions matching TRBD1. The CDR3 runs 16 residues. The V gene's germline CDR1 is KGHDR and CDR2 SFDVKD. Germline trimming cut 0 bases from V and 4 bases from J; bases unmatched to any gene: 4. DNA of the CDR3: TGTGCCACCAGTGATTTGGACAGGGGGCGCGGAGAGACCCAGTACTTC. This gives the protein CATSDLDRGRGETQYF.

This clonotype has more than one count but fewer than ten. CDR3 sequence (DNA): TGTGCCAGCAGCTTAACGGCGGGTCCTAACTATGGCTACACCTTC. Translating it yields CASSLTAGPNYGYTF. This rearrangement joins TRBV7-3 to TRBJ1-2; no definite D call. This CDR3 region has 15 residues. Trimming left V 0 bases short and J 0 bases short, with 8 bases between. Germline lookup yields CDR1 SGHTA and CDR2 FQGTGA.

The V call is TRBV7-8, the J call TRBJ1-1; D possibly corresponds to TRBD1 (5 bases). Germline CDR1 is SGHVS and CDR2 is FQNEAQ. This CDR3 is built from 15 residues. The V end lost 1 base, the J end lost 1 base, and 10 bases lay between the germline ends. CDR3 protein: CASSLVLGPNTEAFF. The CDR3 DNA reads TGTGCCAGCAGCTTAGTATTGGGACCGAACACTGAAGCTTTCTTT.

The CDR3 loop reads CASSTETASSGNTIYF. DNA for the CDR3: TGTGCCAGCAGCACGGAGACAGCGAGCTCTGGAAACACCATATATTTT. The chain combines TRBV9 with TRBJ1-3; perhaps TRBD1 as D (5 bases). This CDR3 spans 16 amino acids. The V gene's germline CDR1 is SGDLS and CDR2 YYNGEE. V was shortened by 4 bases and J by 0 bases, with 14 bases between the two germline ends.

V and J are TRBV29-1 and TRBJ2-1; tentative D call: TRBD1 (6 bases). The V end was cut by 5 bases, the J end by 7 bases, with 12 bases between. Germline lookup yields CDR1 SQVTM and CDR2 ANQGSEA. The CDR3 is made up of 12 amino acids. Written as DNA, the CDR3 is TGCAGCGTTCCTACAGGGTGGAATGAGCAGTTCTTC. Translated, it gives CSVPTGWNEQFF.

This clonotype was detected a few times. The chain carries TRBV6-5 and TRBJ1-1, with D possibly matching TRBD1 (5 bases). The CDR3 covers 14 residues. The germline V and J ends were trimmed by 0 bases and 5 bases, with 10 bases remaining between them. Germline V lookup: CDR1 MNHEY, CDR2 SVGAGI. The CDR3 DNA follows: TGTGCCAGCAGTTACTCCGGGTGGGGGACTGAAGCTTTCTTT. Translating gives CASSYSGWGTEAFF.

This chain connects TRBV7-2 to TRBJ2-3; the match to TRBD2 covers 7 bases. The V gene end was trimmed by 7 bases and the J gene end by 0 bases; junction bases not matched to a gene: 4. Germline assignment: CDR1 SGHTA and CDR2 FQGNSA. The CDR3 is made up of 14 amino acids. CDR3 nucleotides: TGTGCCAGCAAACTCGGGGGGAGCACAGATACGCAGTATTTT. Encoded protein: CASKLGGSTDTQYF.

A remark on this clonotype: One base away lies a much larger clone, so this may be a sequencing read error. The genes are TRBV5-1 and TRBJ2-2; 7 bases align to TRBD1. This CDR3 spans 15 amino acids. V was clipped by 4 bases and J by 5 bases; unmatched bases: 8. Germline CDR1 and CDR2: SGHRS and YFSETQ. CDR3 protein: CASSQEGGRTGELFF. CDR3 DNA sequence: TGCGCCAGCAGCCAGGAAGGGGGCCGAACCGGGGAGCTGTTTTTT.

The V gene is TRBV27, the J gene TRBJ2-5, with D possibly TRBD1 on 6 matching bases. The V end lost 6 bases, the J end lost 5 bases, and 16 bases lay between the germline ends. Germline V CDR1 and CDR2: MNHEY, SMNVEV (reference sequence). There are 14 residues in the CDR3. This chain's CDR3 is CASSNEGDLETQYF. Written as DNA, the CDR3 is TGTGCCAGCAGCAACGAGGGGGATTTGGAGACCCAGTACTTC.

The CDR3 loop reads CAWRKLAGTSVNTGELFF. DNA for the CDR3: TGTGCCTGGAGAAAACTAGCGGGGACCAGCGTGAACACCGGGGAGCTGTTTTTT. The chain has TRBV30 and TRBJ2-2; 10 nucleotides align to TRBD2. The CDR3 is made up of 18 amino acids. CDR1 is GTSNPN, CDR2 SVGIG, per germline (reference sequence). Trimming removed 3 bases from V and 1 base from J; junction bases left unmatched: 11.

This clonotype was counted only a few times. The V gene is TRBV11-2, the J gene TRBJ1-1, with 9 bases lining up with TRBD1. V trimming: 6 bases; J trimming: 6 bases; junction bases outside the gene matches: 11. The germline CDR1 and CDR2 sequences are SGHAT and FQNNGV. The CDR3 is 15 residues long. For the CDR3, the DNA is TGTGCCAGCAGTATCACAGGGGGCGGTTTGGCTGAAGCTTTCTTT. This encodes CASSITGGGLAEAFF.

The chain uses TRBV13 and TRBJ1-1, with D perhaps TRBD1 (5 bases). V shed 5 bases and J shed 2 bases, with 12 bases lying between them. Germline V gene sequence: CDR1 PRHDT, CDR2 FYEKMQ (reference sequence). This CDR3 is 14 amino acids long. CDR3 sequence: CASSDSIGNTEAFF. In nucleotides, the CDR3 is TGTGCCAGCAGCGACAGCATCGGAAACACTGAAGCTTTCTTT.

A few counts support this clonotype. The V gene is TRBV6-1, the J gene TRBJ2-7; possible D gene TRBD1, 5 bases. The CDR3 is made up of 17 amino acids. V was pared by 7 bases and J by 3 bases, with 25 bases between. Germline values: CDR1 MNHNS, CDR2 SASEGT. The CDR3 reads CASTESVEWAGFYEQYF. The CDR3 nucleotides read TGTGCCAGCACCGAATCGGTGGAGTGGGCAGGGTTCTACGAGCAGTACTTC.

This chain joins TRBV9 and TRBJ2-7; 8 bases are shared with TRBD1. The V and J ends lost 4 bases and 0 bases, in that order; junction bases with no gene match: 3. This CDR3 contains 14 residues. Germline CDR1 and CDR2: SGDLS and YYNGEE. The CDR3 region is CASSYGTGSYEQYF. The CDR3 bases are TGTGCCAGCAGCTACGGGACAGGCTCCTACGAGCAGTACTTC.